This paragraph covers one TCR beta chain sequence. The data originate from a study of cytomegalovirus exposure and HLA in healthy donors. Profiling relied on immunoSEQ multiplex PCR, and the TCRdb table lists in-frame clones only, not all of them. The data contain roughly 180,000 clones, 86% of them singletons. Trimming left V 1 base short and J 4 bases short, with 8 bases between. The CDR3 runs 14 residues. Germline V gives CDR1 MNHEY, CDR2 SVGAGI. This rearrangement joins TRBV6-5 to TRBJ1-5; tentatively, D is TRBD1 (6 bases). The sample was PBMCs. The TCR originated in a young man in good health and CMV-seropositive. CDR3 loop: CASSYYRENQPQHF. The CDR3 nucleotides are TGTGCCAGCAGTTACTACAGGGAAAATCAGCCCCAGCATTTT.